This T cell receptor (beta chain) was sequenced during a study of T cell responses to AZD1222 COVID-19 vaccine. Study-level points and caveats: Among vaccine-associated CD4 TCRs, coverage spanned spike, with dominance at 160-218 and 743-854. Unmutated regions of variants are reportedly targeted by nearly half of spike-specific TCRs.

As concerns this clone: No antigen is known for it.

Repertoires were generated with immunoSEQ multiplex PCR, while TCRdb's copy carries only in-frame clones and drops some. Of over 90,000 clones in the sample, about 94% were seen once. This CDR3 is 12 amino acids long. Germline V gene lookup returns CDR1 SGHDT and CDR2 YYEEEE. With 1 base clipped from V and 12 bases from J, the junction kept 0 bases outside the gene matches. This specimen was peripheral blood, taken 28 days after the second AZD1222 dose. This chain links TRBV5-6 with TRBJ2-1; 11 positions match TRBD2. The receptor was isolated from an adult who received the AZD1222 COVID-19 vaccine. The DNA for the CDR3 is TGTGCCAGCAGCTTGCTAGCGGGGGGGCAGTTCTTC. Translated, it gives CASSLLAGGQFF.